Listed below are T cell receptor beta chains from one sample, sequenced in a study of CD8+ T cells in alopecia areata. The table came from immunoSEQ multiplex PCR; TCRdb's copy has only in-frame clones and leaves some out. The table lists 150,000 to 200,000 clones, around 64% of them singletons. The sample in question was CD4+ T cells sorted from blood, obtained around week 50, from a patient treated with tofacitinib. Receptors were obtained from a human donor with alopecia areata. Each CDR3 is given with its conserved first and last residue. D genes are given only for firm matches. The listing skips clone size in some rows; elsewhere it reads once, few, many or a size class.

j_gene,v_gene,abundance,d_gene,CDR3aa,CDR3nt
TRBJ1-5,TRBV18,few,-,CASSASGSAAHQPQHF,TGTGCCAGCTCAGCCTCCGGGTCGGCAGCCCATCAGCCCCAGCATTTT
TRBJ1-2,TRBV4-3,-,-,CASSQDKGEPYGYTF,TGCGCCAGCAGCCAAGATAAGGGTGAGCCGTATGGCTACACCTTC
TRBJ2-3,TRBV7-3,few,-,CASSLIGGPTDTQYF,TGTGCCAGCAGCTTAATCGGGGGGCCTACAGATACGCAGTATTTT
TRBJ1-2,TRBV29-1,few,TRBD1,CSATRTGGNYGYTF,TGCAGCGCCACCCGGACAGGGGGTAACTATGGCTACACCTTC
TRBJ2-6,TRBV30,-,-,CAWTAGGIIGANVLTF,TGTGCCTGGACAGCCGGTGGTATAATTGGGGCCAACGTCCTGACTTTC
TRBJ1-1,TRBV7-3,-,TRBD1,CASGVDRETEAFF,TGTGCCAGCGGGGTAGACAGGGAGACTGAAGCTTTCTTT
TRBJ2-4,TRBV30,-,-,CAWSGRTSLGGNIQYF,TGTGCCTGGAGTGGGAGGACTTCCTTGGGTGGAAACATTCAGTACTTC
TRBJ2-7,TRBV30,-,TRBD1,CAWSVQGYEQYF,TGTGCCTGGAGTGTACAGGGGTACGAGCAGTACTTC
TRBJ1-5,TRBV5-6,-,TRBD1,CASSSGTGNQPQHF,TGTGCCAGCAGTTCCGGGACAGGAAATCAGCCCCAGCATTTT
TRBJ2-2,TRBV30,-,-,CAWTDTGELFF,TGTGCCTGGACGGACACCGGGGAGCTGTTTTTT
TRBJ1-1,TRBV5-1,-,TRBD1,CASSLEGTGSGTEAFF,TGCGCCAGCAGCTTGGAGGGGACAGGGTCGGGCACTGAAGCTTTCTTT
TRBJ2-1,TRBV4-1,-,-,CASSQDTTVPYNEQFF,TGCGCCAGCAGCCAAGATACAACAGTGCCCTACAATGAGCAGTTCTTC
TRBJ2-7,TRBV30,few,-,CAWSAGYEQYF,TGTGCCTGGAGTGCTGGCTACGAGCAGTACTTC
TRBJ2-5,TRBV5-1,-,-,CASSLGRGAETQYF,TGCGCCAGCAGCTTGGGGCGAGGAGCAGAGACCCAGTACTTC
TRBJ1-2,TRBV6-5,-,-,CASSPGARMFNTF,TGTGCCAGCAGTCCGGGTGCCAGGATGTTTAACACCTTC
TRBJ1-2,TRBV29-1,-,-,CSGLGGYGYTF,TGCAGCGGCCTAGGGGGATATGGCTACACCTTC
TRBJ2-3,TRBV7-3,-,TRBD1,CASSLAHRGLRADTQYF,TGTGCCAGCAGCTTAGCTCACAGGGGCCTGAGGGCAGATACGCAGTATTTT
TRBJ2-2,TRBV29-1,few,-,CSVQRQLTGELFF,TGCAGCGTTCAGCGTCAACTAACCGGGGAGCTGTTTTTT
TRBJ1-1,TRBV30,-,-,CACTTDRNTEAFF,TGTGCCTGCACTACAGACAGGAACACTGAAGCTTTCTTT
TRBJ2-5,TRBV25-1,-,-,CASSEGLTYQETQYF,TGTGCCAGCAGTGAGGGACTTACGTACCAAGAGACCCAGTACTTC
TRBJ1-1,TRBV29-1,few,-,CSARTGMNTEAFF,TGCAGCGCCCGAACCGGGATGAACACTGAAGCTTTCTTT
TRBJ2-5,TRBV30,few,-,CAWSVPGKETQYF,TGTGCCTGGAGTGTACCAGGGAAGGAGACCCAGTACTTC
TRBJ1-2,TRBV29-1,-,-,CSVPGPSGANYGYTF,TGCAGCGTTCCGGGACCTTCCGGGGCTAACTATGGCTACACCTTC
TRBJ2-3,TRBV29-1,-,-,CSVVVRGHTDTQYF,TGCAGCGTTGTGGTGCGGGGGCACACAGATACGCAGTATTTT
TRBJ1-6,TRBV27,-,-,CASSLMGYNSPLHF,TGTGCCAGCAGTTTAATGGGGTATAATTCACCCCTCCACTTT
TRBJ1-2,TRBV30,once,-,CAWSVQANYGYTF,TGTGCCTGGAGTGTACAGGCTAACTATGGCTACACCTTC
TRBJ2-2,TRBV6-5,-,-,CASSSGGVGELFF,TGTGCCAGCAGTTCCGGGGGCGTCGGGGAGCTGTTTTTT
TRBJ1-1,TRBV13,-,-,CASSLRGRLVSAFF,TGTGCCAGCAGCTTGCGAGGGAGATTGGTGAGTGCTTTCTTT
TRBJ1-1,TRBV5-1,-,-,CASSLGSGTAEAFF,TGCGCCAGCAGCTTGGGGTCAGGGACTGCTGAAGCTTTCTTT
TRBJ2-5,TRBV4-2,-,TRBD2,CASSRSGSGGQETQYF,TGTGCCAGCAGCCGCTCGGGGAGCGGGGGTCAAGAGACCCAGTACTTC
TRBJ2-5,TRBV29-1,-,-,CSVEDPGDRETQYF,TGCAGCGTTGAAGATCCCGGGGACCGGGAGACCCAGTACTTC
TRBJ1-2,TRBV29-1,once,TRBD1,CSVGHRQGDGYGYTF,TGCAGCGTGGGACATCGACAGGGGGACGGCTATGGCTACACCTTC
TRBJ2-3,TRBV9,-,-,CASSVEIAAVTDTQYF,TGTGCCAGCAGCGTAGAGATAGCGGCCGTCACAGATACGCAGTATTTT
TRBJ2-4,TRBV9,few,-,CASDRDNRNIQYF,TGTGCCAGCGATCGGGACAACCGAAACATTCAGTACTTC
TRBJ1-2,TRBV19,-,-,CASSEVTGGYGYTF,TGTGCCAGTAGTGAGGTGACAGGCGGCTATGGCTACACCTTC
TRBJ1-5,TRBV7-2,-,-,CASSSIYRNQPQHF,TGTGCCAGCAGCTCGATATACCGAAATCAGCCCCAGCATTTT
TRBJ2-3,TRBV5-6,-,TRBD2,CASSLGTSGTDTQYF,TGTGCCAGCAGCTTGGGGACTAGCGGCACAGATACGCAGTATTTT
TRBJ1-6,TRBV9,once,TRBD1,CASSVERQGNSPLHF,TGTGCCAGCAGCGTAGAACGACAGGGGAATTCACCCCTCCACTTT
TRBJ1-6,TRBV30,-,TRBD1,CAWTHGDRDNSPLHF,TGTGCCTGGACCCATGGGGACAGAGATAATTCACCCCTCCACTTT
TRBJ2-2,TRBV10-3,few,-,CAITENTGELFF,TGTGCCATCACAGAGAACACCGGGGAGCTGTTTTTT
TRBJ1-2,TRBV29-1,-,-,CSVPGGAYGYTF,TGCAGCGTGCCCGGGGGGGCCTATGGCTACACCTTC
TRBJ1-1,TRBV29-1,-,TRBD1,CSVANQGGYTEAFF,TGCAGCGTAGCTAACCAGGGGGGGTACACTGAAGCTTTCTTT
TRBJ2-7,TRBV29-1,-,-,CSVEGGQSGEQYF,TGCAGCGTTGAAGGCGGACAGTCTGGCGAGCAGTACTTC